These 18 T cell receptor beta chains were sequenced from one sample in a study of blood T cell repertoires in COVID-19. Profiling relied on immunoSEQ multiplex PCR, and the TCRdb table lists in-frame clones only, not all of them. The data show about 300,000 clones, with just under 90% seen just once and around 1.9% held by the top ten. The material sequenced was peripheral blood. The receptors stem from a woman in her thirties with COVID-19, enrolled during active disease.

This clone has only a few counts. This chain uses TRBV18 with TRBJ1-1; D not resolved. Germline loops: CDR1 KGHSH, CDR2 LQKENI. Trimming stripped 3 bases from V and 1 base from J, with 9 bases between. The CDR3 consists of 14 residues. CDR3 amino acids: CASSPERGNTEAFF. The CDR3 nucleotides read TGTGCCAGCTCACCGGAGCGTGGGAACACTGAAGCTTTCTTT.

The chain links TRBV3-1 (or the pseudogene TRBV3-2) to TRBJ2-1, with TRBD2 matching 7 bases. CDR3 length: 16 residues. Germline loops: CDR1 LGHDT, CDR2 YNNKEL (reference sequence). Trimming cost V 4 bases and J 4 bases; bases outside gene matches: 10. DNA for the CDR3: TGTGCCAGCAGCCCCAGAGGCGGGACTATGTACAATGAGCAGTTCTTC. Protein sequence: CASSPRGGTMYNEQFF.

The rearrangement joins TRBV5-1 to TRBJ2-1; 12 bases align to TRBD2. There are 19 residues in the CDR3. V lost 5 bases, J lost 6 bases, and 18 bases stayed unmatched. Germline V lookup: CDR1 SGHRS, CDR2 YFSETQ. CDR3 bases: TGCGCCAGCAGGGTTGGGGCACTAGGACTAGCGGGGTTCACCAATGAGCAGTTCTTC. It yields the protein CASRVGALGLAGFTNEQFF.

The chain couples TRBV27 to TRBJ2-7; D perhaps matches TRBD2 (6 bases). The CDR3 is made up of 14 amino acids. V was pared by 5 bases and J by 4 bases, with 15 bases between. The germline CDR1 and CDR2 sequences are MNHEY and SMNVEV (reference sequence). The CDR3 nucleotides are TGTGCCAGCAGTCCCTTTTTCGGGACTTACGAGCAGTACTTC. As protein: CASSPFFGTYEQYF.

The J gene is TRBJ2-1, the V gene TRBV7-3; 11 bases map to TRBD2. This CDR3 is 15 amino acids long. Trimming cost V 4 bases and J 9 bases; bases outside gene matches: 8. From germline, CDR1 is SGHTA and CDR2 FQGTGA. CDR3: CASSSVAGGLLEQFF. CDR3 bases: TGTGCCAGCAGCTCTGTAGCGGGGGGGCTTCTTGAGCAGTTCTTC.

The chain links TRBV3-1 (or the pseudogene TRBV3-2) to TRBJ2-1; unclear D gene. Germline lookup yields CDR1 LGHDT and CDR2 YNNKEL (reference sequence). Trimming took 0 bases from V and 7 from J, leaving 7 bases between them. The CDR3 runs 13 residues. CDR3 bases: TGTGCCAGCAGCCAAGAACTCCAAAATGAGCAGTTCTTC. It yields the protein CASSQELQNEQFF.

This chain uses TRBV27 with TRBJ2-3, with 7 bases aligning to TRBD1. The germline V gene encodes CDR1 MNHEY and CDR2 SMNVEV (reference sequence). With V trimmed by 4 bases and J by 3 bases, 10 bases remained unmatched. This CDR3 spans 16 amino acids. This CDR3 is CASSSPIRGRTDTQYF. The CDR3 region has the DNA TGTGCCAGCAGTTCTCCTATTAGGGGGCGAACAGATACGCAGTATTTT.

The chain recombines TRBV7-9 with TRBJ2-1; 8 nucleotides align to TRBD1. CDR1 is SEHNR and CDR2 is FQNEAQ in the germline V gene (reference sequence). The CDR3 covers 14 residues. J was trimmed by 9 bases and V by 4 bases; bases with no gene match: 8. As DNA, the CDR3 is TGTGCCAGCAGCTCGCCCCAGGGGGCGGTTGAGCAGTTCTTC. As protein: CASSSPQGAVEQFF.

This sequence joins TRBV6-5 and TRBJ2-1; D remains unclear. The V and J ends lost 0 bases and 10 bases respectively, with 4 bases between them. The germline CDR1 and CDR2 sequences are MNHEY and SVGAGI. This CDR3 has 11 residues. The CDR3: CASSYSEEQFF. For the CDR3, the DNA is TGTGCCAGCAGTTACTCGGAGGAGCAGTTCTTC.

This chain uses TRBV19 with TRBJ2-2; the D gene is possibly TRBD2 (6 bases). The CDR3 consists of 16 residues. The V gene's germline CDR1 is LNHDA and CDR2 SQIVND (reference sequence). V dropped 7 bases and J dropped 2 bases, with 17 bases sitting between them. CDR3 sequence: CASIAPGGVNTGELFF. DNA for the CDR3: TGTGCCAGTATCGCCCCCGGCGGGGTAAACACCGGGGAGCTGTTTTTT.

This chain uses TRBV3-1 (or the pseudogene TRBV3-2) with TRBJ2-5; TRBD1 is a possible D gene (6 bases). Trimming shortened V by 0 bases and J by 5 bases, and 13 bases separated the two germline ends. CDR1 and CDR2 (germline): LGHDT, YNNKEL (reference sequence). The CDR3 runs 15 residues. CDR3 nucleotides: TGTGCCAGCAGCCAAGAGCCTGGACAGCAGGAGACCCAGTACTTC. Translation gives CASSQEPGQQETQYF.

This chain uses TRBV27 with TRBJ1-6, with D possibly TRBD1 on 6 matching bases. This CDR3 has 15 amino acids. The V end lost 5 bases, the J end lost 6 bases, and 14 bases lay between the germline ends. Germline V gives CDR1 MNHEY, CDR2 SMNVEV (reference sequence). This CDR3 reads CASSRKTGFNSPLHF. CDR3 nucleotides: TGTGCCAGCAGTAGAAAAACAGGGTTTAATTCACCCCTCCACTTT.

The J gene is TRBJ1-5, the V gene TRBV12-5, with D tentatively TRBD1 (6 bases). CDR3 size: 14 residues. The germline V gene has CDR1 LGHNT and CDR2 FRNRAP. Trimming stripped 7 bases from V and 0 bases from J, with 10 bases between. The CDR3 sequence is CASEGTPSNQPQHF. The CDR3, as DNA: TGTGCTAGTGAGGGGACACCTAGCAATCAGCCCCAGCATTTT.

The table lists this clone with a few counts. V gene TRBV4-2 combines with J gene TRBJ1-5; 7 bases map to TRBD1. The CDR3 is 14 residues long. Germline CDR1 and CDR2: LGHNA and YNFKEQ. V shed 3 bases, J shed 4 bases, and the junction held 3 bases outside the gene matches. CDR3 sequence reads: CASSHGTENQPQHF. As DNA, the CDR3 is TGTGCCAGCAGCCATGGGACAGAGAATCAGCCCCAGCATTTT.

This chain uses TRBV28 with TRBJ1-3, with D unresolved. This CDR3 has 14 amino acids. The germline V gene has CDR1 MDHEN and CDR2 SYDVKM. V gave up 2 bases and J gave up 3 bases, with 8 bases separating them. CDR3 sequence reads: CASSLPGGGNTIYF. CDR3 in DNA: TGTGCCAGCAGTTTACCGGGAGGTGGAAACACCATATATTTT.

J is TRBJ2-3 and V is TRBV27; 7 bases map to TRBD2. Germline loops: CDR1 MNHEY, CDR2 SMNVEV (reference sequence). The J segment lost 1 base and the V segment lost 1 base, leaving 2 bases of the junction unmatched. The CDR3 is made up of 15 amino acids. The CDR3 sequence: CASSLYRGGTDTQYF. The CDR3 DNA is TGTGCCAGCAGTTTATACCGGGGGGGCACAGATACGCAGTATTTT.

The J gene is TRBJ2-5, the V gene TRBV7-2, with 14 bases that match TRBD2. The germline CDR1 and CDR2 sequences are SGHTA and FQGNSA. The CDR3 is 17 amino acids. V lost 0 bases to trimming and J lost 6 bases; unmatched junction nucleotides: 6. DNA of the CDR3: TGTGCCAGCAGCTTAGCGACTAGCGGGGGGGCCGAAAAGACCCAGTACTTC. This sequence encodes CASSLATSGGAEKTQYF. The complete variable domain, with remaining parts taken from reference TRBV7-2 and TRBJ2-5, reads GAGVSQSPSNKVTEKGKDVELRCDPISGHTALYWYRQSLGQGLEFLIYFQGNSAPDKSGLPSDRFSAERTGGSVSTLTIQRTQQEDSAVYLCASSLATSGGAEKTQYFGPGTRLLVL.

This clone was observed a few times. The CDR3 nucleotides read TGTGCCAGCAGCTTAGGAAGAGCAGGGAACACTGAAGCTTTCTTT. The encoded protein is CASSLGRAGNTEAFF. J is TRBJ1-1 and V is TRBV7-8; no definite D call. V shed 1 base and J shed 1 base, with 10 bases lying between them. The CDR3 contains 15 residues. CDR1 is SGHVS, CDR2 FQNEAQ, per germline.